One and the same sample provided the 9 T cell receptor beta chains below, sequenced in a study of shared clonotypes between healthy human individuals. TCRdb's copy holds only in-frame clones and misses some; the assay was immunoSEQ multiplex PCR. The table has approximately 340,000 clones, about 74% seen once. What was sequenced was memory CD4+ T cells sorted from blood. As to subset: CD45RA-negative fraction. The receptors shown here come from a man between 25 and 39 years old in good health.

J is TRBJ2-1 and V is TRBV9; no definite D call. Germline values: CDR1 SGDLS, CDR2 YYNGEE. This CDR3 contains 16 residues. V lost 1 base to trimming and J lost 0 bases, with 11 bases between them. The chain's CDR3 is CASSVFWRGSYNEQFF. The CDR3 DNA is TGTGCCAGCAGCGTATTCTGGAGAGGCTCCTACAATGAGCAGTTCTTC.

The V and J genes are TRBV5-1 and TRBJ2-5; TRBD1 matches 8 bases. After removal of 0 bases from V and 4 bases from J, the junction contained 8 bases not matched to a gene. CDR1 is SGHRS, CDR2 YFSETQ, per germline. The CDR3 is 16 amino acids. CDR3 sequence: CASSLGGQGLGETQYF. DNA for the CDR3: TGCGCCAGCAGCTTGGGAGGACAGGGTTTGGGAGAGACCCAGTACTTC.

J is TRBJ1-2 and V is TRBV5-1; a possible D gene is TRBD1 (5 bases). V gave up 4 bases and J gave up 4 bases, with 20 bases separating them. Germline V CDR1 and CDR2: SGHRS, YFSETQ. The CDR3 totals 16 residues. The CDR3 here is CASSLGGTGSTYGYTF. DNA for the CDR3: TGCGCCAGCAGCCTTGGGGGTACAGGTAGCACCTATGGCTACACCTTC.

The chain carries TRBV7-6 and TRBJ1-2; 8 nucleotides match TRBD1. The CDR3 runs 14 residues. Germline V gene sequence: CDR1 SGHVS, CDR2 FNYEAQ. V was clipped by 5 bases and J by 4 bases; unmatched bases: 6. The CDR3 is CASSPRTGGYGYTF. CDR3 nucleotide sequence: TGTGCCAGCAGCCCCCGTACAGGGGGCTATGGCTACACCTTC.

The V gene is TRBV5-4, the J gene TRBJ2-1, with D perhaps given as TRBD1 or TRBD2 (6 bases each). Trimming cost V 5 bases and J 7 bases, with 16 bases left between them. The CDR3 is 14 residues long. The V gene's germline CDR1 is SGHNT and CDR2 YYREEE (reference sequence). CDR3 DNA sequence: TGTGCCAGCAGAATAATAGGGGGGAGAAATGAGCAGTTCTTC. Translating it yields CASRIIGGRNEQFF.

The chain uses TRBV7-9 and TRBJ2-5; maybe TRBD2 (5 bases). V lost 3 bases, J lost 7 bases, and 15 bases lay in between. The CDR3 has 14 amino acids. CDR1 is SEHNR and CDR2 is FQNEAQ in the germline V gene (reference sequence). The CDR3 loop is CASSFQDPAGTQYF. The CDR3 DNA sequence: TGTGCCAGCAGCTTTCAGGACCCGGCGGGGACCCAGTACTTC. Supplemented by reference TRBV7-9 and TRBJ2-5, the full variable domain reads DTGVSQNPRHKITKRGQNVTFRCDPISEHNRLYWYRQTLGQGPEFLTYFQNEAQLEKSRLLSDRFSAERPKGSFSTLEIQRTEQGDSAMYLCASSFQDPAGTQYFGPGTRLLVL.

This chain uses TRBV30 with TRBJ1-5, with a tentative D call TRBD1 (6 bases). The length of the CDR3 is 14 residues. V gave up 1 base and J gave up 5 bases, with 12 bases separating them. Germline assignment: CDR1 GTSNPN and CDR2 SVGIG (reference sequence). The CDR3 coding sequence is TGTGCCTGGAGTGCAGGGGCCAGGCATCAGCCCCAGCATTTT. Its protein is CAWSAGARHQPQHF.

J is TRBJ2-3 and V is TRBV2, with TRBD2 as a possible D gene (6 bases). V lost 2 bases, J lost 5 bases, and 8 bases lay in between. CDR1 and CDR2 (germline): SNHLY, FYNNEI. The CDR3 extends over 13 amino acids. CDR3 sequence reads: CASSEQGGDTQYF. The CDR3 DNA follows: TGTGCCAGCAGTGAACAGGGAGGAGATACGCAGTATTTT.

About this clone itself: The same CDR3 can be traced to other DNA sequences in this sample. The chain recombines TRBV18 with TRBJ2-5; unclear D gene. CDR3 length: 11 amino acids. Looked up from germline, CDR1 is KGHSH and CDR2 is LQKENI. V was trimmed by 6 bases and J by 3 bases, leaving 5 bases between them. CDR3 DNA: TGTGCCAGCTCTCTCAAAGAGACCCAGTACTTC. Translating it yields CASSLKETQYF.